This T cell receptor (beta chain) derives from a study of T cell responses to AZD1222 COVID-19 vaccine. Study-level findings and limits: The study found vaccine-associated CD4 TCRs spanning spike, dominant at 160-218 and 743-854. Seropositive at baseline were only a handful of AZD1222 recipients. There were mostly white British donors and more females than males, and clonal diversity was possibly underestimated. Repertoire sampling occurred only after the peak T cell response.

Comments on this clone: Its antigen is as yet unknown.

Repertoires were generated with immunoSEQ multiplex PCR, while TCRdb's copy carries only in-frame clones and drops some. This table holds roughly 150,000 clones, about 90% found once. The CDR3 consists of 15 residues. In germline, CDR1 is SEHNR, CDR2 FQNEAQ (reference sequence). The V end was cut by 5 bases, the J end by 6 bases, with 20 bases between. The chain is built from TRBV7-9 and TRBJ2-7; possibly TRBD2 for D (7 bases). The TCR originated in an adult in good health. The sequencing used peripheral blood, collected on day 0 of AZD1222 vaccination. The CDR3 here is CASSPRGAGYLEQYF. The CDR3 coding sequence is TGTGCCAGCAGCCCCCGGGGGGCAGGGTACCTCGAGCAGTACTTC.